This T cell receptor (beta chain) was recorded in a study of B cell selection in AIRE deficiency. Whole-study findings and limits: Around 31% of healthy-shared Treg sequences were found among patient Tconv cells.

Conventional CD4 T cells were sorted as CD4+CD127+ cells. The assay was immunoSEQ multiplex PCR, and TCRdb's table has in-frame clones only and misses some. This sample has roughly 25,000 clones, with roughly 96% found just once. In germline, CDR1 is SEHNR, CDR2 FQNEAQ (reference sequence). CDR3 length: 15 residues. J was trimmed by 5 bases and V by 1 base; bases with no gene match: 5. In the case of this clone: Its antigen is undetermined.

The TCR was taken from a human donor with AIRE deficiency. The specimen sequenced was conventional CD4+ T cells sorted from PBMCs. This sequence joins TRBV7-9 and TRBJ2-7, with 10 bases that match TRBD2. This CDR3 reads CASSLGPSGSHEQYF. In DNA, the CDR3 is TGTGCCAGCAGCTTAGGGCCTAGCGGGAGCCACGAGCAGTACTTC.